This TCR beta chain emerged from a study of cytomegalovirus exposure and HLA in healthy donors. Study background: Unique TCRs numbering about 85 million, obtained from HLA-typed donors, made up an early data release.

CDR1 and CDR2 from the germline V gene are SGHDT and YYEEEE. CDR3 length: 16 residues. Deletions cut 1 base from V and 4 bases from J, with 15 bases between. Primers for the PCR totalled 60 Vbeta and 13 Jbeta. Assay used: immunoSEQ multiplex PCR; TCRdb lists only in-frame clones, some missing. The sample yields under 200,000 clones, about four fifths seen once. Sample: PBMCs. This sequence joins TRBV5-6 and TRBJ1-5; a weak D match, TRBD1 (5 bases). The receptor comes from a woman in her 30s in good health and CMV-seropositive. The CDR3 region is CASSLLHQGLNQPQHF. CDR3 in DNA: TGTGCCAGCAGCTTGTTACATCAGGGACTGAATCAGCCCCAGCATTTT.